The 6 T cell receptor beta chains in this list originate from one sample, sequenced in a study of T-cell reconstitution after alpha-beta-depleted transplantation in children (dated by TCRdb to the mid-2010s). The protocol used for the library was PCR. The run used an Illumina HiSeq 2500. TCR library preparation used molecular barcoding, with unique molecular identifiers applied to normalize quantification of the TCRbeta repertoire. The public reads were reanalyzed by TCRdb: fastp trimming at Q25, MiXCR alignment, in-frame beta chains only. One record per CDR3 amino acid sequence lists the most common genes and DNA. In this sample the table shows hundreds of thousands of distinct CDR3 sequences, around 9.1% of which occur a single time. The ten biggest clones cover about 8% of the sample. The meaning of the sample's treatment or condition label: allogeneic hematopoietic cell transplantation with graft depleted of TCRalphabeta T cells and CD19 B cells.

Sequences were derived from PBMCs, sampled before TCRalphabeta/CD19-depleted stem cell transplant. The receptors were sampled from a boy younger than two with acute myeloid leukemia, due to receive a stem cell transplant.

This clonotype was seen repeatedly, ten times or more. The chain employs TRBV2 and TRBJ2-7, with TRBD2 identical over 13 bases. The CDR3 totals 18 residues. The V gene's germline CDR1 is SNHLY and CDR2 FYNNEI. The junction had 14 bases not matched to a gene; V was cut back by 8 bases and J by 1 base. CDR3 sequence: CASGVPGLAGVPSYEQYF. CDR3 coding DNA: TGTGCCAGCGGGGTCCCTGGACTAGCGGGAGTCCCTTCCTACGAGCAGTACTTC.

The genes are TRBV19 and TRBJ1-5, with D perhaps TRBD1 (6 bases). Trimming stripped 4 bases from V and 6 bases from J, with 16 bases between. The CDR3 totals 15 residues. The V gene's germline CDR1 is LNHDA and CDR2 SQIVND (reference sequence). CDR3 amino acids: CASSRNRESFQPQHF. The CDR3 coding sequence is TGTGCCAGTAGTAGGAACAGGGAGTCCTTTCAGCCCCAGCATTTT. Supplemented by reference TRBV19 and TRBJ1-5, the full variable domain reads DGGITQSPKYLFRKEGQNVTLSCEQNLNHDAMYWYRQDPGQGLRLIYYSQIVNDFQKGDIAEGYSVSREKKESFPLTVTSAQKNPTAFYLCASSRNRESFQPQHFGDGTRLSIL.

This clonotype was recorded at least ten times. The CDR3 loop reads CAWSGHAGEVQFF. Here the CDR3 DNA reads TGTGCCTGGAGTGGCCATGCGGGGGAGGTGCAGTTCTTC. The chain combines TRBV30 with TRBJ2-1; 7 positions agree with TRBD2. V trimming: 1 base; J trimming: 12 bases; junction bases outside the gene matches: 9. The germline CDR1 and CDR2 sequences are GTSNPN and SVGIG (reference sequence). The length of the CDR3 is 13 residues.

This chain uses TRBV6-5 with TRBJ2-5; 8 nucleotides match TRBD2. V shed 2 bases, J shed 7 bases, and the junction held 15 bases outside the gene matches. CDR1 and CDR2 from the germline V gene are MNHEY and SVGAGI. The CDR3 is 17 amino acids. CDR3 sequence reads: CASSYGDERGSLGTQYF. CDR3 sequence (DNA): TGTGCCAGCAGTTACGGGGATGAGCGGGGGTCACTAGGGACCCAGTACTTC.

This clonotype was seen ten or more times. This sequence joins TRBV19 and TRBJ2-3; 9 bases line up with TRBD2. The CDR3 is made up of 15 amino acids. Germline CDR1 and CDR2: LNHDA and SQIVND (reference sequence). J gave up 2 bases and V 6 bases, and 6 bases lay outside the gene matches. The CDR3 spells CASSPAGGITDTQYF. The DNA of the CDR3 is TGTGCCAGTAGCCCAGCGGGAGGAATCACAGATACGCAGTATTTT.

This clonotype was picked up a small number of times. The J gene is TRBJ2-1, the V gene TRBV7-9, with 9 bases identical to TRBD1. The CDR3 extends over 16 amino acids. The germline CDR1 and CDR2 sequences are SEHNR and FQNEAQ (reference sequence). With 5 bases clipped from V and 2 bases from J, the junction kept 7 bases outside the gene matches. Here the CDR3 reads CASSPSDRGPYNEQFF. The CDR3 DNA reads as TGTGCCAGCAGCCCCTCGGACAGGGGTCCCTACAATGAGCAGTTCTTC.